The 27 T cell receptor beta chains below all came from one sample that was sequenced in a study of cytomegalovirus exposure and HLA in healthy donors. Primers included in the PCR were 60 Vbeta and 13 Jbeta primers. Using immunoSEQ multiplex PCR, the repertoire was profiled, and TCRdb retains in-frame clones only, with some absent. The profile shows 150,000 to 180,000 clones, around 70% of them singletons. Sequences were obtained from PBMCs. All receptors derive from a man younger than 40 in good health and CMV-seronegative.

The rearrangement uses TRBV2 and TRBJ1-1, with no clear D. CDR3 length: 12 residues. The V gene's germline CDR1 is SNHLY and CDR2 FYNNEI. V gave up 2 bases and J gave up 7 bases, with 8 bases separating them. The CDR3 region has the DNA TGTGCCAGCAGTGAATCGGGAGGTGAAGCTTTCTTT. Residues: CASSESGGEAFF.

The gene calls are TRBV5-6 and TRBJ2-7; D is possibly TRBD1 (5 bases). V lost 0 bases to trimming and J lost 4 bases, with 8 bases between them. Germline assignment: CDR1 SGHDT and CDR2 YYEEEE. The CDR3 has 13 amino acids. The CDR3 DNA follows: TGTGCCAGCAGCTTGGGGGCAGGGTACGAGCAGTACTTC. This gives the protein CASSLGAGYEQYF.

The chain recombines TRBV7-9 with TRBJ2-5, with D perhaps TRBD1 (6 bases). Germline CDR1 SEHNR, CDR2 FQNEAQ (reference sequence). The V end lost 5 bases, the J end lost 7 bases, and 17 bases lay between the germline ends. The CDR3 is 14 amino acids. The CDR3 protein is CASSARTVVWTQYF. Here the CDR3 DNA reads TGTGCCAGCAGCGCCAGGACAGTGGTGTGGACCCAGTACTTC.

The gene calls are TRBV29-1 and TRBJ2-2; D not resolved. The CDR3 contains 12 residues. V was cut by 0 bases and J by 7 bases, with 6 bases left in between. Germline CDR1 reads SQVTM; CDR2 reads ANQGSEA. In DNA, the CDR3 is TGCAGCGTTGAAGACACAAGCGGGGAGCTGTTTTTT. Translating it yields CSVEDTSGELFF.

This clone showed up just once. The rearrangement links TRBV19 to TRBJ1-2; D gene uncertain. This CDR3 has 14 residues. V was cut by 5 bases and J by 8 bases, with 18 bases left in between. Germline V lookup: CDR1 LNHDA, CDR2 SQIVND (reference sequence). CDR3 in DNA: TGTGCCAGTAGTGAAAGAGGACTCCATCAGGGCTACACCTTC. It translates to CASSERGLHQGYTF.

The chain combines TRBV6-6 with TRBJ2-5; D is possibly TRBD2 (6 bases). The J call could be wrong; TRBJ2-7 is a better fit for the DNA end. Germline lookup yields CDR1 MNHNY and CDR2 SVGAGI (reference sequence). The CDR3 totals 12 residues. The CDR3 DNA reads TGTGCCAGCAGTCGGGGGTCCTACGAGCAGTACTTC. This gives the protein CASSRGSYEQYF.

This chain joins TRBV4-3 and TRBJ2-7; 8 bases align to TRBD1. Trimming removed 1 base from V and 7 bases from J; junction bases left unmatched: 9. CDR1 and CDR2 (germline): LGHNA, YSLEER. There are 15 residues in the CDR3. CDR3 in DNA: TGCGCCAGCAGCCAAGTCGGCAGGGGGCTGAATGAGCAGTACTTC. Translated: CASSQVGRGLNEQYF.

The chain couples TRBV5-1 to TRBJ2-5, with D perhaps TRBD2 (5 bases). The germline gives CDR1 SGHRS, CDR2 YFSETQ. V lost 0 bases, J lost 7 bases, and 16 bases lay in between. The CDR3 has 15 amino acids. CDR3 amino acids: CASSLESSRRRTQYF. The DNA for the CDR3 is TGCGCCAGCAGCTTGGAGTCTAGCCGCAGGAGGACCCAGTACTTC.

The gene calls are TRBV6-1 and TRBJ2-1; maybe TRBD2 (5 bases). Trimming removed 8 bases at V and 8 bases at J, with 10 bases between. Germline V gene sequence: CDR1 MNHNS, CDR2 SASEGT. The CDR3 is 11 residues long. Here the CDR3 reads CASLSGHEQFF. The DNA of the CDR3 is TGTGCCAGCTTAAGCGGCCATGAGCAGTTCTTC.

Comments on this clone: Other DNA sequences in this sample translate to the same CDR3. V gene TRBV30 combines with J gene TRBJ1-1; D not certain. CDR1 is GTSNPN and CDR2 is SVGIG in the germline V gene (reference sequence). The CDR3 sequence is 13 residues long. V was shortened by 0 bases and J by 2 bases, with 7 bases between the two germline ends. Written as DNA, the CDR3 is TGTGCCTGGAGTGTTCAGGTTAACACTGAAGCTTTCTTT. It yields the protein CAWSVQVNTEAFF.

The chain's CDR3 is CASSVTGGEDQPQHF. CDR3 in DNA: TGTGCCAGCAGCGTAACAGGGGGCGAGGATCAGCCCCAGCATTTT. The gene calls are TRBV9 and TRBJ1-5; 9 nucleotides match TRBD1. V was pared by 1 base and J by 5 bases, with 4 bases of the junction left unmatched. Germline CDR1 SGDLS, CDR2 YYNGEE. The CDR3 is 15 residues long.

The chain couples TRBV6-5 to TRBJ1-3; D ambiguous. There are 14 residues in the CDR3. Deletions cut 4 bases from V and 2 bases from J, with 9 bases between. CDR1 and CDR2 (germline): MNHEY, SVGAGI. This CDR3 reads CASSLTAAGNTIYF. The CDR3 coding sequence is TGTGCCAGCAGTTTAACAGCGGCTGGAAACACCATATATTTT.

The rearrangement joins TRBV14 to TRBJ1-1; D not certain. Germline V CDR1 and CDR2: SGHDN, FVKESK. This CDR3 contains 14 residues. The V gene lost 4 bases and the J gene lost 1 base, with 10 bases spanning the gap. CDR3 residues: CASSPPGKNTEAFF. CDR3 bases: TGTGCCAGCAGCCCCCCCGGGAAGAACACTGAAGCTTTCTTT.

This chain connects TRBV29-1 to TRBJ2-3, with 10 bases lining up with TRBD2. The CDR3 totals 14 residues. CDR1 and CDR2 (germline): SQVTM, ANQGSEA. With V trimmed by 0 bases and J by 6 bases, 3 bases remained unmatched. CDR3 in amino acids: CSVEDQLAGDTQYF. The CDR3 DNA follows: TGCAGCGTTGAAGATCAACTAGCGGGGGATACGCAGTATTTT.

The chain links TRBV29-1 to TRBJ2-3; TRBD2 is a possible D gene (6 bases). Germline V gene data show CDR1 as SQVTM and CDR2 as ANQGSEA. V was cut by 3 bases and J by 6 bases, with 13 bases left in between. This CDR3 contains 13 residues. CDR3 sequence: CSVDLPGRDTQYF. DNA for the CDR3: TGCAGCGTTGATCTTCCAGGGAGGGATACGCAGTATTTT.

This chain connects TRBV2 to TRBJ2-3, with 12 nucleotides matching TRBD2. Trimming cost V 4 bases and J 0 bases; bases outside gene matches: 8. This CDR3 comprises 18 residues. The germline gives CDR1 SNHLY, CDR2 FYNNEI. The CDR3 coding sequence is TGTGCCAGCAGTGCCCGACTAGCGGGGGCAACTAGCACAGATACGCAGTATTTT. Amino acids: CASSARLAGATSTDTQYF.

This chain joins TRBV9 and TRBJ2-5; 13 bases are a match to TRBD2. The CDR3 is 16 residues long. V shed 2 bases and J 0 bases; nucleotides not matched to a gene: 1. In germline, CDR1 is SGDLS, CDR2 YYNGEE. Written as DNA, the CDR3 is TGTGCCAGCAGCGTCGGGACTAGCGGGGACCAAGAGACCCAGTACTTC. Amino acid sequence: CASSVGTSGDQETQYF.

V gene TRBV27 combines with J gene TRBJ1-2; D is perhaps TRBD1 (5 bases). The CDR3 spans 13 residues. Trimming left V 6 bases short and J 5 bases short, with 13 bases between. CDR1 and CDR2 from the germline V gene are MNHEY and SMNVEV (reference sequence). CDR3 DNA: TGTGCCAGCAGCGTGACAGCTTTGTATGGCTACACCTTC. Residues: CASSVTALYGYTF.

This chain connects TRBV9 to TRBJ1-2, with 8 bases that match TRBD1. J was trimmed by 4 bases and V by 3 bases; bases with no gene match: 5. CDR1 and CDR2 (germline): SGDLS, YYNGEE. The CDR3 runs to 14 residues. CDR3 nucleotides: TGTGCCAGCAGCGGGACAGGGCTCGCCTATGGCTACACCTTC. Protein: CASSGTGLAYGYTF.

The gene calls are TRBV28 and TRBJ2-4, with 10 bases that match TRBD2. In germline, CDR1 is MDHEN, CDR2 SYDVKM. This CDR3 contains 17 residues. With V trimmed by 5 bases and J by 6 bases, 13 bases remained unmatched. CDR3 sequence reads: CASSPSSGGSLGNIQYF. The CDR3, as DNA: TGTGCCAGCAGTCCATCTAGCGGGGGTTCCCTCGGAAACATTCAGTACTTC.

This clone showed up just a few times. The genes are TRBV7-2 and TRBJ1-1; 7 nucleotides align to TRBD1. This CDR3 has 14 amino acids. The germline gives CDR1 SGHTA, CDR2 FQGNSA. V gave up 6 bases and J gave up 5 bases; unmatched junction bases: 9. This chain's CDR3 is CASSIKTGRTEAFF. Here the CDR3 DNA reads TGTGCCAGCAGTATAAAGACAGGGAGGACTGAAGCTTTCTTT.

The chain has TRBV21-1 and TRBJ2-7; whether TRBD1, the table's D call, matches the DNA was not checked. TRBV21-1 is labeled a pseudogene. CDR3 length: 16 amino acids. The CDR3 bases are TGTGCCAGCAGCAGCACCGGGAGACAGGGGGTTGGCGAGCAGTACTTC. Residues: CASSSTGRQGVGEQYF.

V usage is TRBV6-5 and J usage is TRBJ1-2; D is perhaps TRBD1 (5 bases). V was shortened by 8 bases and J by 0 bases, with 7 bases between the two germline ends. The CDR3 is made up of 12 amino acids. CDR1 and CDR2 from the germline V gene are MNHEY and SVGAGI. Here the CDR3 reads CASAGPNYGYTF. CDR3 nucleotides: TGTGCCAGCGCAGGGCCTAACTATGGCTACACCTTC.

This clone was counted a single time. This chain joins TRBV4-2 and TRBJ2-2; 10 bases line up with TRBD1. Trimming cost V 1 base and J 5 bases; bases outside gene matches: 10. Germline V CDR1 and CDR2: LGHNA, YNFKEQ. This CDR3 has 18 amino acids. The CDR3: CASSQVIPGQGRTGELFF. The CDR3 DNA follows: TGTGCCAGCAGCCAAGTCATCCCGGGACAGGGGAGGACCGGGGAGCTGTTTTTT.

The gene calls are TRBV5-4 and TRBJ1-3; 9 bases map to TRBD1. V shed 4 bases, J shed 0 bases, and the junction held 5 bases outside the gene matches. Germline CDR1 reads SGHNT; CDR2 reads YYREEE (reference sequence). The CDR3 loop spans 16 amino acids. CDR3 amino acids: CASSPGTGSSGNTIYF. The CDR3, as DNA: TGTGCCAGCAGCCCCGGGACAGGGAGCTCTGGAAACACCATATATTTT.

The chain uses TRBV19 and TRBJ2-7, with TRBD1 identical over 8 bases. Germline CDR1 reads LNHDA; CDR2 reads SQIVND (reference sequence). The CDR3 extends over 13 amino acids. V gave up 6 bases and J gave up 3 bases; unmatched junction bases: 4. CDR3 residues: CASSRQGNYEQYF. The CDR3 nucleotides are TGTGCCAGTAGCCGACAGGGGAACTACGAGCAGTACTTC.

V gene TRBV7-8 combines with J gene TRBJ1-1; possible D gene TRBD1, 6 bases. The CDR3 is 12 amino acids. Trimming cost V 4 bases and J 8 bases, with 11 bases left between them. Per the germline V gene, CDR1 is SGHVS and CDR2 is FQNEAQ. CDR3 amino acids: CASSSRGGEAFF. The CDR3 DNA reads TGTGCCAGCAGCTCTAGGGGGGGAGAAGCTTTCTTT.